The T cell receptor beta chain described here comes from a study of T-cell reconstitution after alpha-beta-depleted transplantation in children. The CDR3 sequence is 13 residues long. The V gene end was trimmed by 1 base and the J gene end by 6 bases; junction bases not matched to a gene: 2. Germline V gene sequence: CDR1 SGHAT, CDR2 FQNNGV. Preparation of the TCRbeta library used unique molecular identifiers. TCRdb processed the PCR reads anew with MiXCR; each CDR3 protein has one entry. The repertoire has some 590,000 distinct CDR3 sequences, about 10% of them found once; the top ten carry roughly 3.9%.

V is TRBV11-2 and J is TRBJ2-5; 7 nucleotides line up with TRBD2. Sequencing was performed on PBMCs from the stem cell graft donor, taken from the stem cell graft. This TCR derives from a human donor who donated a stem cell graft to a child with acute myeloid leukemia. CDR3 region: CASSLASGQTQYF. The CDR3 DNA sequence: TGTGCCAGCAGCTTAGCTAGCGGTCAGACCCAGTACTTC.